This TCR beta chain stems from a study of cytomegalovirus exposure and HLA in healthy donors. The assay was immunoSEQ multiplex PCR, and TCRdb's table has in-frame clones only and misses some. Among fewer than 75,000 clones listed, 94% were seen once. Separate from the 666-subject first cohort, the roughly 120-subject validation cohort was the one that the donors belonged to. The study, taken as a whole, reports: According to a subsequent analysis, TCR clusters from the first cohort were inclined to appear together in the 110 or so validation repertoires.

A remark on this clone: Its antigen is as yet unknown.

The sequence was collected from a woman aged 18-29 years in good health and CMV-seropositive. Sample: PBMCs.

In DNA, the CDR3 is TGTGCCAGCACCGGACAGGGTGTCACCGGGGAGCTGTTTTTT. This sequence encodes CASTGQGVTGELFF. The V and J genes are TRBV2 and TRBJ2-2; 8 nucleotides line up with TRBD1. The CDR3 spans 14 residues. The germline V gene has CDR1 SNHLY and CDR2 FYNNEI. The V segment lost 7 bases and the J segment 4 bases; nucleotides outside the gene matches: 5.